These T cell receptor beta chains were read from a single sample in a study of radiotherapy plus CTLA-4 blockade in lung cancer. The protocol was immunoSEQ multiplex PCR, while the TCRdb copy is restricted to in-frame clones and leaves out a portion. The table shows 86,000 or so clones, with 60% to 85% occurring only once. The sequencing used peripheral blood, collected from a patient treated with radiotherapy plus ipilimumab. The receptors were sampled from a human donor with non-small cell lung cancer who had a partial response to radiotherapy plus ipilimumab. Some clones in this sample may be carry-over from other donors' samples. CDR3s include the opening cysteine and the closing phenylalanine or tryptophan. A D gene is named only where the DNA matches it firmly. Expanded clones get a size class; other rows say once, few or many, or leave the size out.

>TRBJ1-1|few|-|TRBV6-6
TGTGCCAGCAAGGGGCAAACTGAAGCTTTCTTT
CASKGQTEAFF
>TRBJ2-5|-|TRBD1|TRBV5-1
TGCGCCAGCAGGACAGGGCCCAGGGAGACCCAGTACTTC
CASRTGPRETQYF
>TRBJ2-1|-|TRBD2|TRBV29-1
TGCCGCAGCGTTCGTCCAAGATTTCCGGGACTAGCGCTCTACAATGAGCAGTTCTTC
CRSVRPRFPGLALYNEQFF
>TRBJ2-1|-|TRBD2|TRBV10-3
TGTGCCATCAGTGAGAGGACTAGCAGCTCCTACAATGAGCAGTTCTTC
CAISERTSSSYNEQFF
>TRBJ1-4|-|TRBD1|TRBV7-9
TGTGCCAGCAGCGTTCCTACAGGGGGAAAACTGTTTTTT
CASSVPTGGKLFF
>TRBJ2-7|few|-|TRBV6-6
TGTGCCAGCAGTTACTCGGGCCTCTACGAGCAGTACTTC
CASSYSGLYEQYF
>TRBJ2-7|-|TRBD2|TRBV5-5
TGTGCCAGCACATTAATAGCGGGGGAGACCTACGAGCAGTACTTC
CASTLIAGETYEQYF
>TRBJ2-3|few|-|TRBV6-5
TGTGCCAGCTCGCGGGTCTCTAGCACAGATACGCAGTATTTT
CASSRVSSTDTQYF
>TRBJ2-7|-|TRBD2|TRBV27
TGTGCCAGCAGTTTAATGGGGGGGTTCTACGAGCAGTACTTC
CASSLMGGFYEQYF
>TRBJ1-2|-|-|TRBV18
TGTGCCAGCTCACCACAGGGAGGGAGTAACTATGGCTACACCTTC
CASSPQGGSNYGYTF
>TRBJ1-1|-|-|TRBV6-1
TGTGCCAGCAGTGATCCCCAAGGTGGACACTCTGAAGCTTTCTTT
CASSDPQGGHSEAFF
>TRBJ1-2|-|-|TRBV4-1
TGCGCCAGCAGCCTTTTCGGGTTCTATGGCTACACCTTC
CASSLFGFYGYTF
>TRBJ1-2|-|TRBD1|TRBV29-1
TGCAGCGTTGAGAATCTCGACAGGGGACTTGATGGCTACACCTTC
CSVENLDRGLDGYTF
>TRBJ2-1|-|TRBD1|TRBV7-8
TGTGCCAGCAGCTCCGGGACAGGGGGGCCCAATGAGCAGTTCTTC
CASSSGTGGPNEQFF
>TRBJ1-2|-|-|TRBV6-5
TGTGCCAGCAGTCAACACTCGTCCGGGGGCTACACCTTC
CASSQHSSGGYTF
>TRBJ2-7|-|-|TRBV6-6
TGTGCCAGCAGTTACTCGAGCCAGGGGTACGAGCAGTACTTC
CASSYSSQGYEQYF
>TRBJ1-1|-|-|TRBV19
TGTGCCAGTAGGAAAACAGGGATACGATACACTGAAGCTTTCTTT
CASRKTGIRYTEAFF
>TRBJ2-3|few|-|TRBV7-7
TGTGCCAGCAGCTTAGGTGTCGGAGATACGCAGTATTTT
CASSLGVGDTQYF
>TRBJ2-5|-|TRBD2|TRBV7-9
TGTGCCAGCAGCGCACGGGGGGGGGAGACCCAGTACTTC
CASSARGGETQYF
>TRBJ1-2|few|-|TRBV19
TGTGCCAGTAGCCTACCATGGGGGGTGAAGGATGGCTACACCTTC
CASSLPWGVKDGYTF
>TRBJ2-3|-|TRBD2|TRBV5-5
TGTGCCAGCAGCTTGTGGTACGGGGGGGGCACAGATACGCAGTATTTT
CASSLWYGGGTDTQYF
>TRBJ2-2|-|-|TRBV19
TGTGCCAGTAGTATCGCCGGGGGCACCGGGGAGCTGTTTTTT
CASSIAGGTGELFF
>TRBJ2-1|-|TRBD2|TRBV7-8
TGTGCCAGCAGCTTAGAGGTGACTAGCGGCCTATCCTACAATGAGCAGTTCTTC
CASSLEVTSGLSYNEQFF
>TRBJ1-2|-|TRBD1|TRBV19
TGTGCCAGTAGTAAGGACAGGGGGCATGTGTACACCTTC
CASSKDRGHVYTF
>TRBJ2-3|-|-|TRBV14
TGTGCCAGCAGCCAAGTCGGGGGTTTCACAGATACGCAGTATTTT
CASSQVGGFTDTQYF
>TRBJ2-5|-|-|TRBV28
TGTGCCAGGTTGACCGAGGACAGCAAAGTTCAAGAGACCCAGTACTTC
CARLTEDSKVQETQYF
>TRBJ1-1|-|-|TRBV10-3
TGTGCCATCAGTGACTTGTTAGGGGCTGAAGCTTTCTTT
CAISDLLGAEAFF
>TRBJ2-5|-|-|TRBV5-4
TGTGCCAGCAGCAGGAGCGGCCAAGAGACCCAGTACTTC
CASSRSGQETQYF
>TRBJ1-4|-|TRBD1|TRBV11-2
TGTGCCAGCAGCTTACAGGGGGCGTTTAATGAAAAACTGTTTTTT
CASSLQGAFNEKLFF
>TRBJ2-1|few|-|TRBV16
TGTGCCAGCAGCCAAAGGTCAGGGCAGGGCAATGAGCAGTTCTTC
CASSQRSGQGNEQFF
>TRBJ1-5|-|TRBD1|TRBV28
TGTGCCAGCAGTACGCCTACAGGGGGGGTTATTCAGCCCCAGCATTTT
CASSTPTGGVIQPQHF
>TRBJ2-7|few|TRBD1|TRBV10-2
TGCGCCAGCAAAATGACGACAGGGAACTACGAGCAGTACTTC
CASKMTTGNYEQYF
>TRBJ1-6|-|-|TRBV6-5
TGTGCCAGCAGTTACTTCGGGGGGGAAGAAAACTTT
CASSYFGGEENF
>TRBJ2-1|-|TRBD2|TRBV30
TGTGCCTGGAGTAGTAGCGGGAATGAGCAGTTCTTC
CAWSSSGNEQFF
>TRBJ1-1|few|TRBD1|TRBV13
TGTGCCAGCAGCTCTCGGGACAGGGGGCTCGTCCCGAGGACTGAAGCTTTCTTT
CASSSRDRGLVPRTEAFF
>TRBJ2-1|-|-|TRBV7-9
TGTGCCAGCACGGGAGAGCGATACAATGAGCAGTTCTTC
CASTGERYNEQFF
>TRBJ2-7|-|-|TRBV30
TGTGCCTGGAGTACCAGGGGGAGGTACGAGCAGTACTTC
CAWSTRGRYEQYF
>TRBJ2-7|-|-|TRBV7-6
TGTGCCAGCAGCCTACCGTCTCGGGGCGAGCAGTACTTC
CASSLPSRGEQYF
>TRBJ2-2|-|-|TRBV6-1
TGTGCCAGCAGTTCCTCCCGACTTCCCGGGGAGCTGTTTTTT
CASSSSRLPGELFF
>TRBJ2-7|-|TRBD2|TRBV5-1
TGCGCCAGCAGCTTGTTAGCGGGAAGTAACGAGCAGTACTTC
CASSLLAGSNEQYF
>TRBJ1-2|-|-|TRBV11-2
TGTGCCAGCAGCTTAGTCTCCGGTGGCTACACCTTC
CASSLVSGGYTF
>TRBJ2-1|-|-|TRBV6-1
TGTGCCAGCAGTGAAGCGCTGGGGATAGGGAGCAATGAGCAGTTCTTC
CASSEALGIGSNEQFF
>TRBJ2-5|-|-|TRBV30
TGTGCCTGTCAACCTTGGGGGGGCGAGACCCAGTACTTC
CACQPWGGETQYF
>TRBJ1-3|few|TRBD1|TRBV4-3
TGCGCCAGCAGCCAAGGGACAGGTCGGGTTGGAAACACCATATATTTT
CASSQGTGRVGNTIYF